This T cell receptor beta chain was retrieved from a study of early T cells in non-severe SARS-CoV-2 infection. Study at large: The chains were unpaired, and the sequenced material was bulk RNA from unsorted whole blood.

Germline V CDR1 and CDR2: SGHNT, YYREEE (reference sequence). Trimming took off 0 bases at V and 2 bases at J, with 10 bases between the two ends. The CDR3 extends over 15 amino acids. Molecules of cDNA were individually given unique molecular identifiers that were attached to them. A single record per CDR3 protein comes from TCRdb applying MiXCR to the 5' RACE reads. The table lists about 67,000 distinct CDR3 sequences, roughly 10% of them singletons. Study-wide points: Clonotype matching in VDJdb favored anti-spike CD8 responses and did not capture private and CD4 specificities.

In its sample, this clonotype was seen once. Its specificity is unknown. This chain uses TRBV5-4 with TRBJ2-3; D might be TRBD2 (6 bases). The clonotype comes from an adult who was a healthcare worker with PCR-confirmed SARS-CoV-2 infection or an uninfected control (not recorded which). Sequencing was done on a sample of whole blood. The CDR3 DNA sequence: TGTGCCAGCAGCTTGGAATTAGCGGACACAGATACGCAGTATTTT. Encoded protein: CASSLELADTDTQYF.